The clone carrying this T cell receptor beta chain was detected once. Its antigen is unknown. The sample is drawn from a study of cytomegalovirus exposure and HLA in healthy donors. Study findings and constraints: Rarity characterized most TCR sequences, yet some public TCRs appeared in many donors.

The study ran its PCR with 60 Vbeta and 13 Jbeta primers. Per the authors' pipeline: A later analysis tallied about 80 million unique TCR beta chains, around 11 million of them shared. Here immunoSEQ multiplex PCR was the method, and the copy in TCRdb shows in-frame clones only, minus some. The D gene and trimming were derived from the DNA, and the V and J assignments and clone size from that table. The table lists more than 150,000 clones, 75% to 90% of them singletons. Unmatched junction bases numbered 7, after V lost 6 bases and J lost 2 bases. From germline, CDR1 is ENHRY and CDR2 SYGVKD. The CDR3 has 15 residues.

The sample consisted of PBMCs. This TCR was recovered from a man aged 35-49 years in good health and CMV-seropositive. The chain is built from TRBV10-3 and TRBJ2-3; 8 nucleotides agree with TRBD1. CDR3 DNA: TGTGCCATCAGCGGGGCAGGGGGCCTCACAGATACGCAGTATTTT. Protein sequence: CAISGAGGLTDTQYF.